This entry is about one T cell receptor beta chain. Data came from immunoSEQ multiplex PCR; TCRdb stores just in-frame clones and leaves some out. The data hold 15,000 to 20,000 clones, with about 80% observed a single time. This sample stems from a study of sequential checkpoint blockade in melanoma. For the study at large: First-line arms were nivolumab then ipilimumab, or the reverse, randomized 1:1. Each arm's sequence ended with maintenance nivolumab.

Sample treatment: randomized to nivolumab then ipilimumab (arm A) or the reverse (arm B). PBMC sorting kept live CD3+CD8+ cells without CD19 or CD56. V lost 4 bases to trimming and J lost 4 bases, with 14 bases between them. The length of the CDR3 is 14 residues. The germline CDR1 and CDR2 sequences are SNHLY and FYNNEI. The sequences come from CD8+ T cells sorted from blood (inferred from file names), collected from a patient given nivolumab and ipilimumab in sequence. The receptor's source is a human donor with melanoma. The chain is built from TRBV2 and TRBJ2-7, with D possibly TRBD1 on 5 matching bases. This CDR3 reads CASSADMSLYEQYF. The CDR3, as DNA: TGTGCCAGCAGTGCGGACATGAGTCTTTACGAGCAGTACTTC.